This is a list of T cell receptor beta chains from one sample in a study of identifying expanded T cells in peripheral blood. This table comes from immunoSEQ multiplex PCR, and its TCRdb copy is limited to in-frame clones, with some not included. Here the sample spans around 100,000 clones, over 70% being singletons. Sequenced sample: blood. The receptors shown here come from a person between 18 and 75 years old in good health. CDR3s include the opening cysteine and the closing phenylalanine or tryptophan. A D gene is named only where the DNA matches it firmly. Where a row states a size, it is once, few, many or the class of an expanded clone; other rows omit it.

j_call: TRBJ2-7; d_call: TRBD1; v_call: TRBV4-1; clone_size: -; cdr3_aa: CASSPGTGVNEQYF; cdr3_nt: TGCGCCAGCAGCCCAGGGACAGGGGTCAACGAGCAGTACTTC
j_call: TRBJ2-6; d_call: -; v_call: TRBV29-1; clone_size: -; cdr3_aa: CSVWFNSGANVLTF; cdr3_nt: TGCAGCGTCTGGTTTAACTCTGGGGCCAACGTCCTGACTTTC
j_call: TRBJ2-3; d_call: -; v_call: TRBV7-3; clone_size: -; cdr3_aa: CASSLTPLGDTQYF; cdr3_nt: TGTGCCAGCAGCTTAACGCCTCTAGGAGATACGCAGTATTTT
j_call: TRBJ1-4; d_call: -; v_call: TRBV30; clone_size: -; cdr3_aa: CAWSVRGSGEKLFF; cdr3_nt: TGTGCCTGGAGTGTACGGGGGAGTGGGGAAAAACTGTTTTTT
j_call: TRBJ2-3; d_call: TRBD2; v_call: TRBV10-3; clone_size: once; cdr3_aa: CAISETPGLGDTQYF; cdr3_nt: TGTGCCATCAGTGAAACCCCGGGACTAGGGGATACGCAGTATTTT
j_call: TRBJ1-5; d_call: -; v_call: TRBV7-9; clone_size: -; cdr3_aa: CASSVTGPLHQPQHF; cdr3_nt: TGTGCCAGCAGCGTTACAGGACCTCTACATCAGCCCCAGCATTTT
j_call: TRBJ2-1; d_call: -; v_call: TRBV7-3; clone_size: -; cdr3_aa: CASSFSTGRGNEQFF; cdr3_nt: TGTGCCAGCAGCTTCAGTACAGGTCGGGGCAATGAGCAGTTCTTC
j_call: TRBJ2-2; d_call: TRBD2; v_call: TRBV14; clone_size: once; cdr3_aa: CASSHLRGASTGELFF; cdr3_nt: TGTGCCAGCAGCCATCTGCGGGGGGCCAGCACCGGGGAGCTGTTTTTT
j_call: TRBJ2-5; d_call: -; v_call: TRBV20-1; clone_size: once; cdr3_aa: CSARVGETQYF; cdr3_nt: TGCAGTGCTAGGGTCGGGGAGACCCAGTACTTC
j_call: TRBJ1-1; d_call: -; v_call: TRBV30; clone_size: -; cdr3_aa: CAWILRARETEAFF; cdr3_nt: TGTGCCTGGATCTTGAGGGCTCGGGAGACTGAAGCTTTCTTT
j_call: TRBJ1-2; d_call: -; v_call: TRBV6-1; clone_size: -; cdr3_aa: CASSEYRGGSPYGYTF; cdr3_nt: TGTGCCAGCAGTGAATATAGAGGAGGGTCTCCCTATGGCTACACCTTC
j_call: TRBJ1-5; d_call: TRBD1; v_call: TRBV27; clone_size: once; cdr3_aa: CASSLGTGGNQPQHF; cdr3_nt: TGTGCCAGCAGTTTAGGGACAGGGGGCAATCAGCCCCAGCATTTT
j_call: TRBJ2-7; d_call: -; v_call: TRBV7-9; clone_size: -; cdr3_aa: CASSSRSEQYF; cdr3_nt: TGTGCCAGCAGCTCTCGCAGCGAGCAGTACTTC
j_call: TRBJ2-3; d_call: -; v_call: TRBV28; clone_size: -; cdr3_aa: CASSLDKAPAQYF; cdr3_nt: TGTGCCAGCAGTTTAGACAAGGCTCCGGCGCAGTATTTT
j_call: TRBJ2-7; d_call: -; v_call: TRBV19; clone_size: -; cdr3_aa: CASSIDRWGSYEQYF; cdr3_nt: TGTGCCAGTAGTATAGATCGTTGGGGTTCCTACGAGCAGTACTTC